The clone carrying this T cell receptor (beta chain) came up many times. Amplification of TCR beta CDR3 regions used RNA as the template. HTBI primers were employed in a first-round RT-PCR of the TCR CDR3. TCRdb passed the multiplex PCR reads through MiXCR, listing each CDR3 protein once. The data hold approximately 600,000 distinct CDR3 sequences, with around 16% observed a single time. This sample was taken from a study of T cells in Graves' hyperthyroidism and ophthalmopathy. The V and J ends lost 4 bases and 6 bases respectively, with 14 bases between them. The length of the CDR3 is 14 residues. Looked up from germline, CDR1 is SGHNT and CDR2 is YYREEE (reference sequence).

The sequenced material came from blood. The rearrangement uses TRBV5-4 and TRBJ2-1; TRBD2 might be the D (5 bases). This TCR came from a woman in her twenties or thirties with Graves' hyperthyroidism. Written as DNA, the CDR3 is TGTGCCAGCAGCCCCGGACTGGCCCTCAATGAGCAGTTCTTC. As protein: CASSPGLALNEQFF.